These 20 T cell receptor beta chains were sequenced from one sample in a study of blood T cells in healthy people across ages. Primers used in a second PCR of about 7 to 12 cycles were a sample-barcoded 5' primer and a J-beta primer mix. TCRdb reanalysed the 5' RACE reads using MiXCR and keeps one entry per CDR3 protein. The data contain about 1.8 million distinct CDR3 sequences, just under 50% of them seen just once; the ten biggest clones take up 2.1%. Sequencing was carried out using blood. Source of these receptors: a woman aged 40 to 49 in good health.

This clonotype was observed a handful of times. CDR3: CSVETQTETQYF. In DNA, the CDR3 is TGCAGCGTTGAAACCCAGACAGAGACCCAGTACTTC. The chain couples TRBV29-1 to TRBJ2-5; D is ambiguous. V was clipped by 2 bases and J by 4 bases, with 8 bases between them. The length of the CDR3 is 12 residues. Germline-derived CDR1 and CDR2 are SQVTM and ANQGSEA.

This clonotype was counted between two and nine times. The chain uses TRBV24-1 and TRBJ2-1; possible D gene TRBD1, 6 bases. Trimming stripped 7 bases from V and 8 bases from J, with 8 bases between. The CDR3 loop spans 11 amino acids. In germline, CDR1 is KGHDR, CDR2 SFDVKD. The CDR3 DNA follows: TGTGCCACCAGCAGGGGCTATGAGCAGTTCTTC. It specifies CATSRGYEQFF.

This clonotype was observed once. The J gene is TRBJ2-1, the V gene TRBV9; 8 nucleotides line up with TRBD2. J gave up 3 bases and V 4 bases, and 9 bases lay outside the gene matches. From germline, CDR1 is SGDLS and CDR2 YYNGEE. This CDR3 comprises 16 residues. CDR3 protein: CASSPGAGGRYNEQFF. In DNA form, the CDR3 reads TGTGCCAGCAGCCCAGGGGCGGGGGGCCGCTACAATGAGCAGTTCTTC. Full variable domain (missing parts from reference TRBV9 and TRBJ2-1): DSGVTQTPKHLITATGQRVTLRCSPRSGDLSVYWYQQSLDQGLQFLIQYYNGEERAKGNILERFSAQQFPDLHSELNLSSLELGDSALYFCASSPGAGGRYNEQFFGPGTRLTVL.

The chain carries TRBV6-2 or TRBV6-3 and TRBJ2-5; possible D gene TRBD1, 6 bases. Germline loops: CDR1 MNHEY, CDR2 SVGEGT. This CDR3 has 14 residues. Trimming took 0 bases from V and 11 from J, leaving 16 bases between them. The CDR3 region is CASSYSSPYREQYF. Written as DNA, the CDR3 is TGTGCCAGCAGTTACTCCTCCCCCTACAGGGAGCAGTACTTC.

This sequence joins TRBV6-5 and TRBJ1-2; 8 bases match TRBD1. The CDR3 spans 14 residues. Germline CDR1 and CDR2: MNHEY and SVGAGI. V lost 6 bases to trimming and J lost 4 bases; unmatched junction nucleotides: 7. CDR3 in amino acids: CASRTSTGAYGYTF. CDR3 nucleotide sequence: TGTGCCAGCAGAACATCGACAGGGGCCTATGGCTACACCTTC.

The chain employs TRBV5-1 and TRBJ2-1; D unclear. Germline CDR1 is SGHRS and CDR2 is YFSETQ. The V gene lost 7 bases and the J gene lost 7 bases, with 15 bases spanning the gap. The CDR3 runs 13 residues. CDR3 in amino acids: CASDSGLGNEQFF. DNA of the CDR3: TGCGCCAGCGACTCCGGCCTGGGGAATGAGCAGTTCTTC.

This clonotype appeared a few times. J is TRBJ1-5 and V is TRBV20-1, with 7 bases matching TRBD1. Germline CDR1 DFQATT, CDR2 SNEGSKA (reference sequence). The CDR3 is 13 residues long. The junction had 7 bases not matched to a gene; V was cut back by 6 bases and J by 5 bases. CDR3 DNA sequence: TGCAGTGCGGGGACAGTGGCGGATCAGCCCCAGCATTTT. This codes for CSAGTVADQPQHF.

The chain employs TRBV7-8 and TRBJ1-2; D is unresolved. Germline loops: CDR1 SGHVS, CDR2 FQNEAQ. The CDR3 has 16 residues. Trimming took 4 bases from V and 3 from J, leaving 18 bases between them. CDR3 nucleotides: TGTGCCAGCAGCTCCCAACCGATCGGCAGCGACTATGGCTACACCTTC. This codes for CASSSQPIGSDYGYTF.

This sequence joins TRBV6-5 and TRBJ2-1, with 8 bases aligning to TRBD1. This CDR3 is built from 16 residues. Germline values: CDR1 MNHEY, CDR2 SVGAGI. Unmatched junction bases numbered 10, after V lost 5 bases and J lost 4 bases. For the CDR3, the DNA is TGTGCCAGCAGTAAGGACAGGGCCCTTTCTTACAATGAGCAGTTCTTC. Its protein is CASSKDRALSYNEQFF.

The sample holds many counts of this clonotype. V usage is TRBV7-2 and J usage is TRBJ2-7, with 7 positions matching TRBD2. Per the germline V gene, CDR1 is SGHTA and CDR2 is FQGNSA. V trimming: 5 bases; J trimming: 3 bases; junction bases outside the gene matches: 4. The CDR3 is 13 residues long. The CDR3 sequence is CASSSGVLYEQYF. In DNA, the CDR3 is TGTGCCAGCAGCAGCGGGGTACTCTACGAGCAGTACTTC.

The genes are TRBV7-3 and TRBJ2-3; possibly TRBD1 for D (6 bases). V lost 5 bases, J lost 8 bases, and 11 bases lay in between. This CDR3 is built from 12 residues. Germline CDR1 reads SGHTA; CDR2 reads FQGTGA. CDR3 nucleotides: TGTGCCAGCAGCGACGACAGGTCTACGCAGTATTTT. Residues: CASSDDRSTQYF.

This sequence joins TRBV7-2 and TRBJ1-6; TRBD1 matches 10 bases. From germline, CDR1 is SGHTA and CDR2 FQGNSA. This CDR3 contains 15 residues. V shed 4 bases, J shed 9 bases, and the junction held 6 bases outside the gene matches. This chain's CDR3 is CASSWGQGISSPLHF. The CDR3, as DNA: TGTGCCAGCAGCTGGGGACAGGGGATTAGTTCACCCCTCCACTTT.

This rearrangement joins TRBV5-1 to TRBJ2-3; weak D call: TRBD1 (6 bases). The ends were cut back, 3 bases at V and 1 base at J, with 9 bases in the middle. Germline V gene lookup returns CDR1 SGHRS and CDR2 YFSETQ. The CDR3 contains 14 residues. The CDR3 protein is CASSYRAGTDTQYF. The CDR3 bases are TGCGCCAGCAGCTACAGGGCTGGCACAGATACGCAGTATTTT.

The V gene is TRBV2, the J gene TRBJ2-4; no clear D. Trimming cost V 7 bases and J 0 bases, with 13 bases left between them. Germline V gene data show CDR1 as SNHLY and CDR2 as FYNNEI. CDR3 length equals 15 residues. The CDR3 loop reads CASNKAKLAKNIQYF. CDR3 DNA: TGTGCCAGCAACAAAGCGAAACTAGCCAAAAACATTCAGTACTTC.

As regards this clonotype: A much bigger clone sits one base away, suggesting this may be a read error. V and J are TRBV7-2 and TRBJ1-2; TRBD1 is a possible D gene (5 bases). The CDR3 is 15 amino acids. CDR1 is SGHTA, CDR2 FQGNSA, per germline. Trimming took 1 base from V and 2 from J, leaving 11 bases between them. CDR3 sequence (DNA): TGTGCCAGCAGCTTAGAGACAGCGGGGAACTATGGCTACACCTTC. Its protein product is CASSLETAGNYGYTF. Full variable domain (remainder filled in from reference TRBV7-2 and TRBJ1-2): GAGVSQSPSNKVTEKGKDVELRCDPISGHTALYWYRQSLGQGLEFLIYFQGNSAPDKSGLPSDRFSAERTGGSVSTLTIQRTQQEDSAVYLCASSLETAGNYGYTFGSGTRLTVV.

The table lists this clonotype with a few counts. CDR3 DNA: TGCAGTGCTGGGACAGGGGGGAGTCAGGAGACCCAGTACTTC. It codes for CSAGTGGSQETQYF. The V gene is TRBV20-1, the J gene TRBJ2-5, with 11 bases lining up with TRBD1. Per germline, CDR1 DFQATT and CDR2 SNEGSKA (reference sequence). Trimming at V came to 5 bases and at J to 5 bases, leaving 7 bases not matched to a gene. This CDR3 is 14 amino acids long.

The chain couples TRBV4-1 to TRBJ1-1, with D unresolved. V gave up 1 base and J gave up 6 bases, with 12 bases separating them. This CDR3 has 14 residues. The germline V gene encodes CDR1 MGHRA and CDR2 YSYEKL. The CDR3 spells CASSQVFDGSEAFF. The CDR3 DNA follows: TGCGCCAGCAGCCAAGTTTTCGACGGATCTGAAGCTTTCTTT.

The rearrangement uses TRBV6-1 and TRBJ2-3; TRBD1 matches 7 bases. CDR3 size: 17 residues. J was trimmed by 0 bases and V by 10 bases; bases with no gene match: 16. The V gene's germline CDR1 is MNHNS and CDR2 SASEGT. This chain's CDR3 is CANQSMTGQTSTDTQYF. In nucleotides, the CDR3 is TGTGCCAACCAGTCGATGACGGGACAGACTAGCACAGATACGCAGTATTTT.

The V call is TRBV6-1, the J call TRBJ1-4, with D hard to call. Per germline, CDR1 MNHNS and CDR2 SASEGT. This CDR3 contains 11 residues. Deletions cut 6 bases from V and 8 bases from J, with 7 bases between. The CDR3 protein is CASREKEKLFF. For the CDR3, the DNA is TGTGCCAGCAGAGAAAAGGAAAAACTGTTTTTT.

The V gene is TRBV20-1, the J gene TRBJ2-1; TRBD2 matches at 11 bases. CDR1 and CDR2 (germline): DFQATT, SNEGSKA (reference sequence). The CDR3 runs to 13 residues. The junction had 2 bases not matched to a gene; V was cut back by 6 bases and J by 4 bases. This CDR3 is CSAASGGYNEQFF. CDR3 in DNA: TGCAGTGCCGCTAGCGGGGGGTACAATGAGCAGTTCTTC.